This T cell receptor beta chain was identified during a study of T cell responses to AZD1222 COVID-19 vaccine. To note about this clone: Antigen specificity is unknown.

Using immunoSEQ multiplex PCR, the repertoire was profiled, and TCRdb retains in-frame clones only, with some absent. The sample holds 150,000 to 200,000 clones, roughly 93% seen once. Trimming removed 0 bases from V and 6 bases from J, with 12 bases in between. This CDR3 is built from 15 residues. The V gene's germline CDR1 is LGHDT and CDR2 YNNKEL (reference sequence). Regarding the study as a whole: Repertoire sampling occurred only after the peak T cell response. At baseline, seropositivity was found in only a handful of AZD1222 recipients. Reportedly, nearly half the spike-specific TCRs target unmutated variant regions. Mostly white British, mostly female donors; authors suggested clonal diversity may be underestimated.

This sequence joins TRBV3-1 (or the pseudogene TRBV3-2) and TRBJ2-4, with D possibly being TRBD1 or TRBD2 (5 bases each). The receptor was isolated from an adult in good health. This specimen was peripheral blood, taken on day 0 of AZD1222 vaccination. In DNA, the CDR3 is TGTGCCAGCAGCCAAGAGGGGACGATCCGAAACATTCAGTACTTC. This gives the protein CASSQEGTIRNIQYF.